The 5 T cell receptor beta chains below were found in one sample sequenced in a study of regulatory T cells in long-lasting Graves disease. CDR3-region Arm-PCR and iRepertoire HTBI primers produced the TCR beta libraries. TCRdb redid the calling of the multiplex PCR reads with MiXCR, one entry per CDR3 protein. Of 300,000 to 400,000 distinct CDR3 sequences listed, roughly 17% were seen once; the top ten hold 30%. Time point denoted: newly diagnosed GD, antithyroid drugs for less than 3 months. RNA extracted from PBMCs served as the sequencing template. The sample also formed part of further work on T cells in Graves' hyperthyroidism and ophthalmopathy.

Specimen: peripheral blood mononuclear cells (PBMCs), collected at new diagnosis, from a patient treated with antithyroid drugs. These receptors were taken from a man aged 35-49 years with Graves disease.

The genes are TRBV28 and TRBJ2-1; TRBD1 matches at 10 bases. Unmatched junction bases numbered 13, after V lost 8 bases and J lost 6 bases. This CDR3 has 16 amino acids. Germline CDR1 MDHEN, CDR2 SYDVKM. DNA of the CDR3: TGTGCCAGCGCCGTCGGGGGGGGACAGGGGCCCAATGAGCAGTTCTTC. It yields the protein CASAVGGGQGPNEQFF.

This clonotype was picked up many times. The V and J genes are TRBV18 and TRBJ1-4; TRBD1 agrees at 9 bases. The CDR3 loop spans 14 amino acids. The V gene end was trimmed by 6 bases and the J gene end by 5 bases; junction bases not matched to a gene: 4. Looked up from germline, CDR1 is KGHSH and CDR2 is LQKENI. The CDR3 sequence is CASSTGTGNEKLFF. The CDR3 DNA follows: TGTGCCAGCTCTACCGGGACAGGGAATGAAAAACTGTTTTTT.

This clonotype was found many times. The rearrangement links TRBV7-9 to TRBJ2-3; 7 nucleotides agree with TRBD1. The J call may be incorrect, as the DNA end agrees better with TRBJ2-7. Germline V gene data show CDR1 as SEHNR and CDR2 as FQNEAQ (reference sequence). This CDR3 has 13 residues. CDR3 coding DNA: TGTGCCAGCAGTAAACGGGACAGCTACGAGCAGTACTTC. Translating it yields CASSKRDSYEQYF.

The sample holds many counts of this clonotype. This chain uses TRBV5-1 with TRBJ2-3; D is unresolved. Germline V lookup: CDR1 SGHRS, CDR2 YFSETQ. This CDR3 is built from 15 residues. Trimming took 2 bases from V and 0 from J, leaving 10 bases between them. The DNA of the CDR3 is TGCGCCAGCAGCTTCAGACTGGGAAGCACAGATACGCAGTATTTT. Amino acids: CASSFRLGSTDTQYF.

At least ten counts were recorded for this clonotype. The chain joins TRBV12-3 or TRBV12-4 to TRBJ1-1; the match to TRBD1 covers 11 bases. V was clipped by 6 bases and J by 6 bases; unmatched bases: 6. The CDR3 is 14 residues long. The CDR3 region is CASSGTGGAAEAFF. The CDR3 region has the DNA TGTGCCAGCAGCGGGACAGGGGGAGCCGCTGAAGCTTTCTTT.